This T cell receptor (beta chain) is from a study of PD-1 blockade in classical Hodgkin lymphoma. Study details: The nivolumab dose that patients received was 3 mg/kg, given intravenously every 2 weeks.

Time point specified: cycle 4 day 1 (C4D1), after less than seven weeks of nivolumab. With no exception, relapse followed autologous stem cell transplantation in all patients, and brentuximab vedotin exposure varied. Complete response, partial response or progressive disease made up the best responses. The protocol was immunoSEQ multiplex PCR, while the TCRdb copy is restricted to in-frame clones and leaves out a portion. The table shows nearly 20,000 clones, with over 60% occurring only once. This clone has a handful of counts. The sample consisted of peripheral blood mononuclear cells (PBMCs), taken before the fourth cycle of nivolumab. The TCR originated in a human donor with classical Hodgkin lymphoma.

CDR3 loop: CASSQDIFYGYGYTF. The CDR3 DNA reads TGTGCCAGCAGCCAAGACATATTCTATGGCTATGGCTACACCTTC. V and J are TRBV4-2 and TRBJ1-2; no definite D call. The CDR3 length is 15 residues. Germline loops: CDR1 LGHNA, CDR2 YNFKEQ. V shed 0 bases and J shed 4 bases, with 12 bases lying between them.